Shown below are 18 T cell receptor beta chains from a single sample sequenced in a study of shared clonotypes between healthy human individuals. TCRdb's table, derived via immunoSEQ multiplex PCR, lists solely in-frame clones and lacks some. The sample has about 1.5 million clones, more than 95% seen once; the top ten hold 0.95% to 1.5%. Material: naive CD4+ T cells sorted from blood. Documented subset: CD45RA+ positively selected. The receptors stem from a young man in good health.

The chain uses TRBV9 and TRBJ2-5; 7 nucleotides agree with TRBD1. Germline-derived CDR1 and CDR2 are SGDLS and YYNGEE. There are 18 residues in the CDR3. Trimming cost V 3 bases and J 4 bases; bases outside gene matches: 18. CDR3 nucleotides: TGTGCCAGCAGCGCGACAACCGGGACAGCGGTGGGTCTAGAGACCCAGTACTTC. Translated, it gives CASSATTGTAVGLETQYF.

This clone was seen a single time. The chain has TRBV28 and TRBJ2-7, with a weak D call TRBD2 (6 bases). Trimming removed 6 bases from V and 10 bases from J, with 25 bases in between. This CDR3 is built from 15 residues. Germline V gives CDR1 MDHEN, CDR2 SYDVKM. This CDR3 is CASRKSGGKIRTQYF. The CDR3 nucleotides are TGTGCCAGCAGAAAAAGCGGAGGGAAGATTCGGACTCAGTACTTC.

V usage is TRBV19 and J usage is TRBJ2-1; tentative D call: TRBD2 (6 bases). Germline V gene data show CDR1 as LNHDA and CDR2 as SQIVND (reference sequence). The CDR3 loop spans 14 amino acids. With 7 bases removed from V and 7 bases from J, the gap between germline ends came to 17 bases. CDR3 nucleotide sequence: TGTGCCAGTATTCGGATAGGGAGGAATAATGAGCAGTTCTTC. Its translation: CASIRIGRNNEQFF.

The chain recombines TRBV27 with TRBJ2-1; 7 bases match TRBD2. CDR1 is MNHEY, CDR2 SMNVEV, per germline (reference sequence). There are 14 residues in the CDR3. V lost 3 bases and J lost 10; bases outside the gene matches: 9. DNA of the CDR3: TGTGCCAGCAGTTTCTCGACTAGCTTTGGAGAGCAGTTCTTC. It translates to CASSFSTSFGEQFF.

This chain connects TRBV29-1 to TRBJ2-1; 14 bases align to TRBD2. V lost 6 bases to trimming and J lost 12 bases; unmatched junction nucleotides: 10. The V gene's germline CDR1 is SQVTM and CDR2 ANQGSEA. The CDR3 consists of 14 residues. The CDR3 DNA sequence: TGCAGCGTACAACTCGGGACTAGCGGGAGAGGGCAGTTCTTC. Translation: CSVQLGTSGRGQFF.

This clone was detected only once. V is TRBV7-2 and J is TRBJ1-2; 7 nucleotides agree with TRBD1. V dropped 5 bases and J dropped 8; count of bases not matched to a gene: 8. The CDR3 length is 13 residues. Germline lookup yields CDR1 SGHTA and CDR2 FQGNSA. The chain's CDR3 is CASSRDRVDGYTF. The CDR3 nucleotides are TGTGCCAGCAGCCGAGACAGGGTTGACGGCTACACCTTC.

The rearrangement joins TRBV5-8 to TRBJ1-2; possibly TRBD1 for D (5 bases). The germline V gene encodes CDR1 SGHTS and CDR2 YDEGEE. This CDR3 contains 14 residues. V lost 4 bases to trimming and J lost 1 base, with 11 bases between them. As DNA, the CDR3 is TGTGCCAGCAGCCTTACGGGACTTAACTATGGCTACACCTTC. It encodes CASSLTGLNYGYTF.

This clone was seen a single time. The rearrangement links TRBV29-1 to TRBJ1-5, with D maybe TRBD1 (6 bases). Germline CDR1 is SQVTM and CDR2 is ANQGSEA. The CDR3 length is 14 residues. With 4 bases removed from V and 2 bases from J, the gap between germline ends came to 12 bases. Here the CDR3 DNA reads TGCAGCGTTGGGGCAGGGGTTGGCAATCAGCCCCAGCATTTT. Translation gives CSVGAGVGNQPQHF.

The V gene is TRBV2, the J gene TRBJ2-1, with no clear D. CDR1 and CDR2 from the germline V gene are SNHLY and FYNNEI. The CDR3 has 14 residues. V was cut by 3 bases and J by 0 bases, with 6 bases left in between. CDR3 protein: CASSDAPSYNEQFF. The CDR3 DNA sequence: TGTGCCAGCAGTGACGCGCCCTCCTACAATGAGCAGTTCTTC.

V is TRBV5-1 and J is TRBJ2-5; D may be TRBD1 (6 bases). Looked up from germline, CDR1 is SGHRS and CDR2 is YFSETQ. The CDR3 runs 13 residues. With 3 bases removed from V and 1 base from J, the gap between germline ends came to 7 bases. The CDR3 spells CASSWTAQETQYF. The CDR3 bases are TGCGCCAGCAGCTGGACAGCCCAAGAGACCCAGTACTTC. The full variable domain, rest sourced from reference TRBV5-1 and TRBJ2-5, is KAGVTQTPRYLIKTRGQQVTLSCSPISGHRSVSWYQQTPGQGLQFLFEYFSETQRNKGNFPGRFSGRQFSNSRSEMNVSTLELGDSALYLCASSWTAQETQYFGPGTRLLVL.

This clone was observed a single time. CDR3 loop: CATSRAGGSGSLAKNIQYF. The CDR3 bases are TGTGCCACCAGCAGAGCCGGCGGGAGCGGCTCTTTGGCCAAAAACATTCAGTACTTC. The rearrangement links TRBV15 to TRBJ2-4, with 7 bases fitting TRBD2. The CDR3 has 19 amino acids. Trimming took 1 base from V and 1 from J; bases not matched to a gene: 13. Germline loops: CDR1 LNHNV, CDR2 YYDKDF (reference sequence).

The rearrangement uses TRBV5-1 and TRBJ1-4; 10 bases map to TRBD1. This CDR3 has 15 residues. The ends lost 2 bases at V and 8 bases at J; junction bases unmatched: 6. The germline V gene encodes CDR1 SGHRS and CDR2 YFSETQ. CDR3 sequence reads: CASSLSRTGGEKLFF. CDR3 nucleotides: TGCGCCAGCAGCTTATCTAGGACAGGGGGAGAAAAACTGTTTTTT.

V usage is TRBV7-9 and J usage is TRBJ2-2; 13 nucleotides line up with TRBD2. Trimming took 6 bases from V and 4 from J; bases not matched to a gene: 11. This CDR3 comprises 18 residues. Germline V gives CDR1 SEHNR, CDR2 FQNEAQ (reference sequence). The CDR3 DNA is TGTGCCAGCAGACCTGGACTAGCGGGAGTGAACCGCACCGGGGAGCTGTTTTTT. Translating gives CASRPGLAGVNRTGELFF.

This clone was seen a single time. The chain has TRBV6-1 and TRBJ2-5, with D tentatively TRBD1 (5 bases). Trimming left V 7 bases short and J 9 bases short, with 18 bases between. This CDR3 is 13 amino acids long. From germline, CDR1 is MNHNS and CDR2 SASEGT. Written as DNA, the CDR3 is TGTGCCAGCACCGCCCAGCAGGGTAGGGCCCAGTACTTC. It codes for CASTAQQGRAQYF.

The chain employs TRBV7-7 and TRBJ2-5; 7 bases align to TRBD1. CDR1 and CDR2 (germline): SSHAT, FNYEAQ (reference sequence). V lost 5 bases and J lost 5; bases outside the gene matches: 5. This CDR3 is built from 13 residues. The CDR3 loop reads CASSQGEAETQYF. The CDR3 DNA follows: TGTGCCAGCAGCCAGGGGGAAGCGGAGACCCAGTACTTC.

This clone was detected only once. The V gene is TRBV4-3, the J gene TRBJ2-7, with 7 bases matching TRBD2. Germline CDR1 reads LGHNA; CDR2 reads YSLEER. The CDR3 runs to 17 residues. The V and J ends lost 0 bases and 2 bases, in that order; junction bases with no gene match: 10. CDR3 protein: CASSQDSHGGDPYEQYF. CDR3 coding DNA: TGCGCCAGCAGCCAAGATTCCCATGGGGGGGATCCCTACGAGCAGTACTTC.

This chain links TRBV7-6 with TRBJ2-1; 7 nucleotides align to TRBD2. J gave up 5 bases and V 5 bases, and 9 bases lay outside the gene matches. The CDR3 is 15 amino acids. Germline-derived CDR1 and CDR2 are SGHVS and FNYEAQ. The DNA for the CDR3 is TGTGCCAGCAGCCCCATCGGGAGGTCGAACAATGAGCAGTTCTTC. It encodes CASSPIGRSNNEQFF.

V and J are TRBV20-1 and TRBJ1-2; weak D call: TRBD1 (5 bases). The CDR3 spans 11 residues. V lost 1 base to trimming and J lost 8 bases, with 8 bases between them. Germline V CDR1 and CDR2: DFQATT, SNEGSKA (reference sequence). The CDR3 bases are TGCAGTGCTAGAGGAGGGGAAGGCTACACCTTC. Its protein is CSARGGEGYTF.